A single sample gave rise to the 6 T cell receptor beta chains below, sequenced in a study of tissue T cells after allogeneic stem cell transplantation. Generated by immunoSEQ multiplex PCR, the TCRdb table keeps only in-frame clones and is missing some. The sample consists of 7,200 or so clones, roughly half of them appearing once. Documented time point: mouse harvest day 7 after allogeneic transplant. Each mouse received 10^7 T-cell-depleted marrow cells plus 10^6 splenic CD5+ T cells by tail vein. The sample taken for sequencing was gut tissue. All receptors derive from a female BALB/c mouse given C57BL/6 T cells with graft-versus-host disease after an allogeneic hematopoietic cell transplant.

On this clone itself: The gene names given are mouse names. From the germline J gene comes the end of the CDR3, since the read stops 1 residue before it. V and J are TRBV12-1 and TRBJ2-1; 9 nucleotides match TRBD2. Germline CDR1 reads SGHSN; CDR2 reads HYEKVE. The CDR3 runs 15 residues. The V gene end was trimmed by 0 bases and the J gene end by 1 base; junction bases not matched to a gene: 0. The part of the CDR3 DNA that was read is TGTGCCAGCTCTCTCGGACTGGGGAACTATGCTGAGCAGTTC. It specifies CASSLGLGNYAEQF. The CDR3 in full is CASSLGLGNYAEQFF.

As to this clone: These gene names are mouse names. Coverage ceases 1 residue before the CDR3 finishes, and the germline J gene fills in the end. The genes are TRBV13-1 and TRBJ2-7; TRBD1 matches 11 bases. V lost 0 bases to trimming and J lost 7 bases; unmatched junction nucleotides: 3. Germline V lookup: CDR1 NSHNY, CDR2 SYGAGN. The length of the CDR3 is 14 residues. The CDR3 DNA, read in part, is TGTGCCAGCAGTGATGGGGACAGGGGGGAAGAACAGTAC. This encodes CASSDGDRGEEQY. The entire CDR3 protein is CASSDGDRGEEQYF.

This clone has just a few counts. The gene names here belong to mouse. CDR3 region: CASSLSPNSDYTF. The sequenced CDR3 bases are TGTGCCAGCAGTCTGAGTCCAAACTCCGACTACACC. The chain joins TRBV26 to TRBJ1-2; no reliable D call. The read ends 1 residue shy of where the CDR3 ends; the end is completed using the germline J gene. Trimming cost V 2 bases and J 0 bases, with 4 bases left between them. CDR1 and CDR2 (germline): KGHPV, FQNQEV (reference sequence). The CDR3 is 13 amino acids.

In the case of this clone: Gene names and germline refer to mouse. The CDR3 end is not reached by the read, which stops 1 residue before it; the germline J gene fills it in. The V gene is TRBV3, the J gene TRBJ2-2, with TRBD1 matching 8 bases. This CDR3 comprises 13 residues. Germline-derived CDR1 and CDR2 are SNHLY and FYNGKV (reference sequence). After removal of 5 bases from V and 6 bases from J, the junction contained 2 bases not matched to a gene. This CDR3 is CASSDRGPGQLYF. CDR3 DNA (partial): TGTGCCAGCAGCGACAGGGGACCCGGGCAGCTCTAC.

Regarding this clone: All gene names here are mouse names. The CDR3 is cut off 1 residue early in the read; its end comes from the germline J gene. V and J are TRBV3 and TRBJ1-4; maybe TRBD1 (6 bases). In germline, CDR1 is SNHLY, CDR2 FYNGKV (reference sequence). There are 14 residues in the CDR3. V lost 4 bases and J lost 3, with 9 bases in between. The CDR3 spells CASSSGQTNERLFF. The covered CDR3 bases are TGTGCCAGCAGCTCCGGACAGACCAACGAAAGATTATTT.

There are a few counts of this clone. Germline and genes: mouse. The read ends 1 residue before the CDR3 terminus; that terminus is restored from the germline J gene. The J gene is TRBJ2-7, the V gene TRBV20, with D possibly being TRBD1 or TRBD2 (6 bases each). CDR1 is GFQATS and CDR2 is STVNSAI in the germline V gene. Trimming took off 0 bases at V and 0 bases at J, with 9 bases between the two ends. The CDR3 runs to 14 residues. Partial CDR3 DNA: TGTGGTGCTAGGGATGAGGGGGGCTCCTATGAACAGTAC. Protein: CGARDEGGSYEQY. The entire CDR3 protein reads CGARDEGGSYEQYF.